The source of this T cell receptor beta chain is a study of cytomegalovirus exposure and HLA in healthy donors. Germline values: CDR1 SQVTM, CDR2 ANQGSEA. This CDR3 has 12 residues. Germline trimming cut 7 bases from V and 4 bases from J; bases unmatched to any gene: 5. The PCR contained 60 Vbeta and 13 Jbeta primers. TCRdb's table, derived via immunoSEQ multiplex PCR, lists solely in-frame clones and lacks some. The sample contains about 190,000 clones, about 84% of which appear only once. The TCR sequence derives from a woman aged 25-40 years in good health and CMV-seropositive. Specimen: PBMCs. The gene calls are TRBV29-1 and TRBJ2-3, with 7 bases lining up with TRBD2. The CDR3 loop is CSGGGRADTQYF. CDR3 sequence (DNA): TGCAGCGGTGGGGGGAGGGCAGATACGCAGTATTTT.